These T cell receptor beta chains were read from a single sample in a study of response to subunit inactivated influenza vaccine. Via MiXCR, TCRdb re-called the RT-PCR reads, giving one row per CDR3 protein. The table lists more than 550,000 distinct CDR3 sequences, over 9.5% of them singletons, with roughly a tenth in the top ten. This specimen was PBMCs from blood, taken on the day of vaccination. The receptors here all came from a man aged 50-60 years who received an inactivated influenza vaccine. Both conserved end residues are part of each CDR3. A D gene is named only where the DNA matches it firmly. Expanded clones get a size class; other rows say once, few or many, or leave the size out.

len: 13; j_gene: TRBJ2-1; abundance: few; d_gene: TRBD1; v_gene: TRBV10-3; CDR3aa: CAYQGTGINEQFF; CDR3nt: TGTGCCTACCAGGGGACAGGGATCAATGAGCAGTTCTTC
len: 14; j_gene: TRBJ2-1; abundance: NA; d_gene: TRBD2; v_gene: TRBV20-1; CDR3aa: CSARLAPAYNEQFF; CDR3nt: TGCAGTGCCAGACTAGCGCCTGCCTACAATGAGCAGTTCTTC
len: 16; j_gene: TRBJ2-2; abundance: NA; d_gene: NA; v_gene: TRBV5-1; CDR3aa: CASSHGRGAAAGELFF; CDR3nt: TGCGCCAGCAGCCACGGTCGGGGGGCCGCGGCCGGGGAGCTGTTTTTT
len: 14; j_gene: TRBJ2-7; abundance: few; d_gene: TRBD1; v_gene: TRBV12-3/TRBV12-4; CDR3aa: CASSHRGPAYEQYF; CDR3nt: TGTGCCAGCAGTCACAGGGGCCCTGCGTACGAGCAGTACTTC
len: 13; j_gene: TRBJ2-2; abundance: many; d_gene: NA; v_gene: TRBV5-1; CDR3aa: CASSSQNTGELFF; CDR3nt: TGCGCCAGCAGCTCCCAGAATACCGGGGAGCTGTTTTTT
len: 18; j_gene: TRBJ2-7; abundance: NA; d_gene: TRBD2; v_gene: TRBV3-1; CDR3aa: CASSQVLVSGRSSYEQYF; CDR3nt: TGTGCCAGCAGCCAAGTATTGGTCAGCGGGAGGAGCTCCTACGAGCAGTACTTC
len: 15; j_gene: TRBJ1-2; abundance: few; d_gene: NA; v_gene: TRBV12-3/TRBV12-4; CDR3aa: CASSLEPGAFYGYTF; CDR3nt: TGTGCCAGCAGTTTAGAGCCAGGGGCCTTCTATGGCTACACCTTC
len: 13; j_gene: TRBJ2-1; abundance: NA; d_gene: NA; v_gene: TRBV15; CDR3aa: CATSPDSYNEQFF; CDR3nt: TGTGCCACCAGCCCGGACAGCTACAATGAGCAGTTCTTC
len: 15; j_gene: TRBJ2-7; abundance: NA; d_gene: TRBD2; v_gene: TRBV5-1; CDR3aa: CASSFGAGAGYEQYF; CDR3nt: TGCGCCAGCAGCTTCGGGGCGGGAGCTGGCTACGAGCAGTACTTC
len: 13; j_gene: TRBJ2-5; abundance: few; d_gene: TRBD1; v_gene: TRBV7-9; CDR3aa: CASSMTGYETQYF; CDR3nt: TGTGCCAGCAGCATGACAGGGTACGAGACCCAGTACTTC
len: 17; j_gene: TRBJ2-2; abundance: many; d_gene: NA; v_gene: TRBV5-1; CDR3aa: CASSLAFPAVNTGELFF; CDR3nt: TGCGCCAGCAGCTTGGCCTTTCCCGCAGTAAACACCGGGGAGCTGTTTTTT
len: 14; j_gene: TRBJ2-3; abundance: NA; d_gene: NA; v_gene: TRBV29-1; CDR3aa: CSVDGLEDTDTQYF; CDR3nt: TGCAGCGTTGATGGGCTAGAGGACACAGATACGCAGTATTTT
len: 14; j_gene: TRBJ2-7; abundance: few; d_gene: NA; v_gene: TRBV11-2; CDR3aa: CASSWAVTVGEQYF; CDR3nt: TGTGCCAGCAGCTGGGCAGTTACGGTTGGCGAGCAGTACTTC
len: 16; j_gene: TRBJ1-1; abundance: NA; d_gene: NA; v_gene: TRBV7-8; CDR3aa: CASSPWGTMRNTEAFF; CDR3nt: TGTGCCAGCAGCCCATGGGGGACAATGAGGAACACTGAAGCTTTCTTT
len: 16; j_gene: TRBJ2-5; abundance: few; d_gene: TRBD1; v_gene: TRBV7-9; CDR3aa: CASSHRTGGDQETQYF; CDR3nt: TGTGCCAGCAGTCATCGGACAGGGGGGGATCAAGAGACCCAGTACTTC
len: 14; j_gene: TRBJ2-7; abundance: many; d_gene: NA; v_gene: TRBV20-1; CDR3aa: CSARESGFLYEQYF; CDR3nt: TGCAGTGCTAGAGAAAGCGGGTTCCTCTACGAGCAGTACTTC
len: 15; j_gene: TRBJ2-7; abundance: few; d_gene: TRBD1; v_gene: TRBV7-8; CDR3aa: CASSTPGQGYDEQYF; CDR3nt: TGTGCCAGCAGCACCCCGGGACAGGGGTACGACGAGCAGTACTTC
len: 14; j_gene: TRBJ2-7; abundance: few; d_gene: NA; v_gene: TRBV6-1; CDR3aa: CASISDLTSYEQYF; CDR3nt: TGTGCCAGCATATCGGATCTTACCTCCTACGAGCAGTACTTC
len: 14; j_gene: TRBJ2-7; abundance: NA; d_gene: NA; v_gene: TRBV4-1; CDR3aa: CASSQEVQRYEQYF; CDR3nt: TGCGCCAGCAGCCAAGAAGTACAGCGCTACGAGCAGTACTTC
len: 12; j_gene: TRBJ2-7; abundance: NA; d_gene: NA; v_gene: TRBV10-3; CDR3aa: CAISTAAYEQYF; CDR3nt: TGTGCCATCTCGACGGCGGCCTACGAGCAGTACTTC
len: 17; j_gene: TRBJ1-1; abundance: NA; d_gene: TRBD1; v_gene: TRBV28; CDR3aa: CASSLPFRTGGDTEAFF; CDR3nt: TGTGCCAGCAGTTTACCGTTTCGGACAGGGGGGGACACTGAAGCTTTCTTT
len: 16; j_gene: TRBJ2-3; abundance: few; d_gene: TRBD2; v_gene: TRBV11-2; CDR3aa: CASSQRAGISTDTQYF; CDR3nt: TGTGCCAGCAGTCAACGAGCGGGGATCAGCACAGATACGCAGTATTTT
len: 15; j_gene: TRBJ1-2; abundance: few; d_gene: NA; v_gene: TRBV27; CDR3aa: CASSLGLGNLYGYTF; CDR3nt: TGTGCCAGCAGTTTAGGGTTAGGGAACCTCTATGGCTACACCTTC
len: 16; j_gene: TRBJ2-2; abundance: many; d_gene: TRBD2; v_gene: TRBV18; CDR3aa: CASSPPGLEISGELFF; CDR3nt: TGTGCCAGCTCACCACCGGGACTAGAAATTTCCGGGGAGCTGTTTTTT
len: 14; j_gene: TRBJ2-7; abundance: few; d_gene: TRBD2; v_gene: TRBV5-1; CDR3aa: CASSLGGLASEQYF; CDR3nt: TGCGCCAGCAGCTTGGGGGGACTAGCTTCCGAGCAGTACTTC
len: 12; j_gene: TRBJ1-2; abundance: NA; d_gene: NA; v_gene: TRBV5-5; CDR3aa: CASSLSLYGYTF; CDR3nt: TGTGCCAGCAGCTTGTCTCTGTATGGCTACACCTTC
len: 13; j_gene: TRBJ2-5; abundance: many; d_gene: NA; v_gene: TRBV12-3/TRBV12-4; CDR3aa: CASSPGHQETQYF; CDR3nt: TGTGCCAGCAGTCCCGGGCATCAAGAGACCCAGTACTTC
len: 14; j_gene: TRBJ2-1; abundance: NA; d_gene: NA; v_gene: TRBV20-1; CDR3aa: CSATRTKLYNEQFF; CDR3nt: TGCAGTGCTACCCGGACAAAGCTCTACAATGAGCAGTTCTTC
len: 19; j_gene: TRBJ2-6; abundance: NA; d_gene: NA; v_gene: TRBV11-2; CDR3aa: CASSLETIREGSGANVLTF; CDR3nt: TGTGCCAGCAGCTTAGAGACAATAAGAGAGGGCTCTGGGGCCAACGTCCTGACTTTC
len: 13; j_gene: TRBJ2-7; abundance: NA; d_gene: NA; v_gene: TRBV6-5; CDR3aa: CASSYSRNNEQYF; CDR3nt: TGTGCCAGCAGTTACTCGCGGAATAACGAGCAGTACTTC
len: 12; j_gene: TRBJ2-1; abundance: NA; d_gene: NA; v_gene: TRBV12-3/TRBV12-4; CDR3aa: CASSLTPSEQFF; CDR3nt: TGTGCCAGCAGTCTCACCCCTTCAGAGCAGTTCTTC
len: 12; j_gene: TRBJ1-2; abundance: NA; d_gene: NA; v_gene: TRBV28; CDR3aa: CASTQGYYGYTF; CDR3nt: TGTGCCAGCACTCAGGGTTACTATGGCTACACCTTC
len: 14; j_gene: TRBJ1-2; abundance: NA; d_gene: NA; v_gene: TRBV28; CDR3aa: CASSLLGTFYGYTF; CDR3nt: TGTGCCAGCAGTCTGCTAGGGACCTTCTATGGCTACACCTTC
len: 14; j_gene: TRBJ2-7; abundance: few; d_gene: TRBD1; v_gene: TRBV10-3; CDR3aa: CAIRGTGRPYEQYF; CDR3nt: TGTGCCATCAGGGGGACAGGGAGGCCCTACGAGCAGTACTTC
len: 10; j_gene: TRBJ2-1; abundance: many; d_gene: NA; v_gene: TRBV29-1; CDR3aa: CSVAYNEQFF; CDR3nt: TGCAGCGTTGCCTACAATGAGCAGTTCTTC
len: 13; j_gene: TRBJ2-7; abundance: many; d_gene: NA; v_gene: TRBV12-3/TRBV12-4; CDR3aa: CASSRPPPYEQYF; CDR3nt: TGTGCCAGCAGCCGACCCCCGCCCTACGAGCAGTACTTC
len: 20; j_gene: TRBJ2-6; abundance: few; d_gene: TRBD2; v_gene: TRBV5-1; CDR3aa: CASSPRTSGRGRSGANVLTF; CDR3nt: TGCGCCAGCAGCCCCCGGACTAGCGGGAGAGGGCGTTCTGGGGCCAACGTCCTGACTTTC
len: 19; j_gene: TRBJ2-3; abundance: many; d_gene: TRBD1; v_gene: TRBV9; CDR3aa: CASSVSLLRTGGATDTQYF; CDR3nt: TGTGCCAGCAGCGTATCCCTACTTCGAACAGGGGGCGCAACGGATACGCAGTATTTT
len: 15; j_gene: TRBJ1-2; abundance: few; d_gene: TRBD1; v_gene: TRBV4-1; CDR3aa: CASSQATGGNYGYTF; CDR3nt: TGCGCCAGCAGCCAGGCTACAGGGGGCAACTATGGCTACACCTTC
len: 14; j_gene: TRBJ2-7; abundance: NA; d_gene: NA; v_gene: TRBV3-1; CDR3aa: CASSLRGHNYEQYF; CDR3nt: TGTGCCAGCAGCCTGCGGGGACACAACTACGAGCAGTACTTC
len: 16; j_gene: TRBJ2-1; abundance: many; d_gene: NA; v_gene: TRBV7-8; CDR3aa: CASSFTVVSSYNEQFF; CDR3nt: TGTGCCAGCAGCTTTACAGTCGTCAGCTCCTACAATGAGCAGTTCTTC
len: 15; j_gene: TRBJ2-1; abundance: NA; d_gene: TRBD1; v_gene: TRBV10-3; CDR3aa: CAISVSRGLDNEQFF; CDR3nt: TGTGCCATCAGTGTTTCCAGGGGGCTGGACAATGAGCAGTTCTTC
len: 13; j_gene: TRBJ2-1; abundance: few; d_gene: NA; v_gene: TRBV30; CDR3aa: CAWSVLTYNEQFF; CDR3nt: TGTGCCTGGAGTGTACTGACCTACAATGAGCAGTTCTTC
len: 15; j_gene: TRBJ1-6; abundance: NA; d_gene: NA; v_gene: TRBV28; CDR3aa: CASRTLETLNSPLHF; CDR3nt: TGTGCCAGCAGGACCCTGGAAACTTTAAATTCACCCCTCCACTTT
len: 14; j_gene: TRBJ1-2; abundance: NA; d_gene: TRBD1; v_gene: TRBV6-1; CDR3aa: CASSRKDRDYGYTF; CDR3nt: TGTGCCAGCAGTAGAAAGGACAGGGACTATGGCTACACCTTC
len: 15; j_gene: TRBJ2-1; abundance: NA; d_gene: TRBD2; v_gene: TRBV24-1; CDR3aa: CATSPGLLGGNEQFF; CDR3nt: TGTGCCACCAGCCCCGGGCTGTTGGGGGGGAATGAGCAGTTCTTC
len: 15; j_gene: TRBJ1-2; abundance: few; d_gene: NA; v_gene: TRBV3-1; CDR3aa: CASSQDSHRPYGYTF; CDR3nt: TGTGCCAGCAGCCAAGATTCTCACAGACCCTATGGCTACACCTTC
len: 17; j_gene: TRBJ2-3; abundance: few; d_gene: TRBD1; v_gene: TRBV5-1; CDR3aa: CASSSKAGTGATDTQYF; CDR3nt: TGCGCCAGCAGCTCGAAGGCCGGGACAGGGGCCACAGATACGCAGTATTTT
len: 14; j_gene: TRBJ2-1; abundance: few; d_gene: NA; v_gene: TRBV5-1; CDR3aa: CASSEQQTYNEQFF; CDR3nt: TGCGCCAGCAGTGAACAGCAAACCTACAATGAGCAGTTCTTC
len: 14; j_gene: TRBJ2-5; abundance: NA; d_gene: NA; v_gene: TRBV29-1; CDR3aa: CSVTWTWGQETQYF; CDR3nt: TGCAGCGTTACTTGGACCTGGGGCCAAGAGACCCAGTACTTC
len: 15; j_gene: TRBJ2-7; abundance: NA; d_gene: TRBD1; v_gene: TRBV12-3/TRBV12-4; CDR3aa: CASSLGTGGIDEQYF; CDR3nt: TGTGCCAGCAGTTTAGGGACAGGGGGCATCGACGAGCAGTACTTC
len: 14; j_gene: TRBJ2-1; abundance: few; d_gene: TRBD1; v_gene: TRBV10-3; CDR3aa: CAISEPEQGPEQFF; CDR3nt: TGTGCCATCAGTGAGCCAGAACAGGGGCCTGAGCAGTTCTTC
len: 16; j_gene: TRBJ2-7; abundance: few; d_gene: TRBD1; v_gene: TRBV6-2/TRBV6-3; CDR3aa: CASTTFPGQGAYEQYF; CDR3nt: TGTGCCAGCACTACCTTCCCGGGACAGGGGGCCTACGAGCAGTACTTC
len: 15; j_gene: TRBJ2-7; abundance: NA; d_gene: NA; v_gene: TRBV12-3/TRBV12-4; CDR3aa: CASSRSPDTSYEQYF; CDR3nt: TGTGCCAGCAGCCGCTCACCCGACACAAGCTACGAGCAGTACTTC
len: 15; j_gene: TRBJ2-5; abundance: NA; d_gene: NA; v_gene: TRBV5-1; CDR3aa: CASSPPGLRGETQYF; CDR3nt: TGCGCCAGCAGCCCCCCAGGGTTGAGGGGTGAGACCCAGTACTTC
len: 14; j_gene: TRBJ2-2; abundance: many; d_gene: TRBD2; v_gene: TRBV29-1; CDR3aa: CSVRTSEGTGELFF; CDR3nt: TGCAGCGTTAGGACTAGTGAGGGCACCGGGGAGCTGTTTTTT
len: 15; j_gene: TRBJ2-7; abundance: once; d_gene: TRBD1; v_gene: TRBV28; CDR3aa: CASSPGGTGVYEQYF; CDR3nt: TGTGCCAGCAGTCCTGGGGGGACAGGGGTCTACGAGCAGTACTTC